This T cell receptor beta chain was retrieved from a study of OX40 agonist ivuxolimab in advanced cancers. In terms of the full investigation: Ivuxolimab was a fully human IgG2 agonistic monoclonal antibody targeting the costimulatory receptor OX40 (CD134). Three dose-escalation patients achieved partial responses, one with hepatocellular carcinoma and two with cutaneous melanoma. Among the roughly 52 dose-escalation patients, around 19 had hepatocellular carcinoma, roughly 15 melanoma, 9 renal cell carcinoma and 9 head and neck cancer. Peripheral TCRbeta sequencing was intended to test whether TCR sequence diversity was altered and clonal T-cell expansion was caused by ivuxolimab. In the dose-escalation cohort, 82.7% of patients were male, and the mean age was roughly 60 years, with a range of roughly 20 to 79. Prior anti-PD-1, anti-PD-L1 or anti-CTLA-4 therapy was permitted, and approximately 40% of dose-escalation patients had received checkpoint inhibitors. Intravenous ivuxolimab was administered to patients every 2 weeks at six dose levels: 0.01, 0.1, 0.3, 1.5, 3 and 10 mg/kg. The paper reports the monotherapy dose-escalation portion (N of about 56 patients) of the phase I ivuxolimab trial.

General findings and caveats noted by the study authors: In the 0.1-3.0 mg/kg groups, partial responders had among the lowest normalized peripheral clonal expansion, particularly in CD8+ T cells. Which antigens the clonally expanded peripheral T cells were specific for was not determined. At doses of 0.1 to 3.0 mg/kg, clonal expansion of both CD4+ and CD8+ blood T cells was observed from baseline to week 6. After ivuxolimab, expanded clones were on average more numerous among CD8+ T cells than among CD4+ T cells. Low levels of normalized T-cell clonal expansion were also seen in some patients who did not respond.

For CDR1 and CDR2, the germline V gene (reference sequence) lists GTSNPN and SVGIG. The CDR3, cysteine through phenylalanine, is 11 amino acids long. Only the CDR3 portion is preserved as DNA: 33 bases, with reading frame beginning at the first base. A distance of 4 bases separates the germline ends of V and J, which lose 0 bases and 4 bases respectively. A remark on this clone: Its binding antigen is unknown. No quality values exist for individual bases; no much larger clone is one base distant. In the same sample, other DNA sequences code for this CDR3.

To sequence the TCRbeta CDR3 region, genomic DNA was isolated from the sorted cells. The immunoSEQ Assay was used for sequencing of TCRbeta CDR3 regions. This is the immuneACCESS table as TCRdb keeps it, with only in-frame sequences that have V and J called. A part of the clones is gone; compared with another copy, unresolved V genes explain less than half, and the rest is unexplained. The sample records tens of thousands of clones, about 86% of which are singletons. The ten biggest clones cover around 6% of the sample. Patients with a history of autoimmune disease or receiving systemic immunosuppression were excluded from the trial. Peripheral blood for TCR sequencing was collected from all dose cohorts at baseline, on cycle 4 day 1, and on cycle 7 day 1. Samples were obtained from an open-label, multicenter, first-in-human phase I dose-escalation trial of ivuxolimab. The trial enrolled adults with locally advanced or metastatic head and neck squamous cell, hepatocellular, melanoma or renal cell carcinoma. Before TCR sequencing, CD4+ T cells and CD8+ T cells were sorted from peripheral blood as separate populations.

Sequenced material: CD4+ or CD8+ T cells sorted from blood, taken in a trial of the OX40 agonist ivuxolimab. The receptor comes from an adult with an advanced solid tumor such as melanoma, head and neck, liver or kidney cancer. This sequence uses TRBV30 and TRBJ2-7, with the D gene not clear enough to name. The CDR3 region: CAWSVAYEQYF. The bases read TGTGCCTGGAGTGTAGCGTACGAGCAGTACTTC.